These T cell receptor beta chains were read from a single sample in a study of CD8+ T cells in alopecia areata. The method was immunoSEQ multiplex PCR; TCRdb's version includes in-frame clones alone and lacks a portion of them. The repertoire holds tens of thousands of clones, with about 70% as singletons. Specimen: CD8+ T cells sorted from blood, collected at week 44, from a patient treated with tofacitinib. These receptor sequences come from a human donor with alopecia areata. Each CDR3 is given without its conserved first and last residue. The D gene is left open where the match is weak.

D gene | J gene | V gene | CDR3 protein
NA | TRBJ1-2 | TRBV29-1 | SVESGIGYT
TRBD1 | TRBJ2-7 | TRBV29-1 | SVTGTGDSYEQY
TRBD1 | TRBJ2-1 | TRBV19 | ASGDSRSYNEQF
TRBD1 | TRBJ1-2 | TRBV19 | ASSTTGDGYT
TRBD1 | TRBJ1-4 | TRBV5-1 | ASSSSPGQRFNEKLF
TRBD1 | TRBJ2-7 | TRBV10-1 | ASSEVQGWEQY
NA | TRBJ1-1 | TRBV27 | ASSLGGGAYTEAF
NA | TRBJ1-2 | TRBV2 | ASSELRDANYGYT
TRBD1 | TRBJ1-2 | TRBV4-3 | ASSQDLAGGSRGYT
TRBD1 | TRBJ1-2 | TRBV4-3 | ASSQGTGGAFGYT
NA | TRBJ1-1 | TRBV10-3 | AISLRGESTEAF
TRBD2 | TRBJ2-1 | TRBV10-3 | AISRTSGGSYNEQF
NA | TRBJ1-1 | TRBV4-3 | ASSPGGTGTEAF
TRBD1 | TRBJ1-1 | TRBV6-6 | ASNKPTGGHPEAF
NA | TRBJ2-6 | TRBV30 | AWSSTAGANVLT
TRBD1 | TRBJ1-2 | TRBV29-1 | SGPGVTTGGNYGYT
TRBD2 | TRBJ2-2 | TRBV9 | ASSPPTGGSTGELF
TRBD1 | TRBJ2-2 | TRBV10-1 | ASKGAGDTGELF
TRBD2 | TRBJ2-7 | TRBV13 | ASSTGLEGAYEQY
NA | TRBJ1-5 | TRBV7-8 | ASSLDRSNQPQH
NA | TRBJ2-6 | TRBV4-3 | ASSQDLLRSGANVLT
NA | TRBJ2-2 | TRBV30 | AYQPGRSTGELF
NA | TRBJ2-7 | TRBV7-6 | ASSLGGGSYEQY
NA | TRBJ1-2 | TRBV7-8 | ASSLATGGGHYGYT
NA | TRBJ2-7 | TRBV4-3 | ASSPDTGPYEQY